This is a list of T cell receptor beta chains from one sample in a study of CD8 T cells in ankylosing spondylitis. TCRdb processed the 5' RACE reads anew with MiXCR; each CDR3 protein has one entry. Seen here are 40,000 or so distinct CDR3 sequences, about 10% observed once, and the top ten hold 1.2% to 1.5%. Material for sequencing was blood, either unsorted or a sorted T cell fraction (not recorded which). The receptors were sampled from a male donor with ankylosing spondylitis or in good health (not recorded which). Each CDR3 is given with its conserved first and last residue. D genes are given only for firm matches. The size field is filled for only some rows; it gives once, few, many or a size class.

CDR3aa | CDR3nt | abundance | j_gene | d_gene | v_gene
CASSQATISGEEDTQYF | TGTGCCAGCAGCCAAGCGACCATTAGCGGGGAGGAAGATACGCAGTATTTT | - | TRBJ2-3 | TRBD2 | TRBV7-9
CASSSRGYQPQHF | TGTGCCAGCAGTTCGAGGGGATACCAGCCCCAGCATTTT | many | TRBJ1-5 | - | TRBV28
CASKFAPADTQYF | TGTGCCAGTAAATTTGCCCCGGCAGATACGCAGTATTTT | many | TRBJ2-3 | - | TRBV19
CAISESDRGEAFF | TGTGCCATCAGTGAGTCGGACAGGGGGGAAGCTTTCTTT | medium-sized | TRBJ1-1 | TRBD1 | TRBV10-3
CASSTQGELPQHF | TGTGCCAGCAGCACACAGGGAGAGTTGCCCCAGCATTTT | - | TRBJ1-5 | - | TRBV12-3/TRBV12-4
CASSPVAIRSSYEQYF | TGTGCCAGCAGCCCCGTAGCAATTCGGAGCTCCTACGAGCAGTACTTC | few | TRBJ2-7 | - | TRBV7-8
CASSLDGAYEQYF | TGCGCCAGCAGCTTGGACGGAGCCTACGAGCAGTACTTC | many | TRBJ2-7 | - | TRBV5-1
CASSSPGGGISTDTQYF | TGTGCCAGCAGCTCCCCGGGTGGGGGGATAAGCACAGATACGCAGTATTTT | - | TRBJ2-3 | - | TRBV11-2
CASSQELTTDTQYF | TGTGCCAGCAGCCAAGAACTAACGACAGATACGCAGTATTTT | - | TRBJ2-3 | - | TRBV14
CASRKGERVSETQYF | TGCGCCAGCAGAAAAGGGGAGAGGGTTTCGGAGACCCAGTACTTC | many | TRBJ2-5 | - | TRBV5-1
CAISESLGQGVNTEAFF | TGTGCCATCAGTGAGTCCCTTGGACAGGGAGTGAACACTGAAGCTTTCTTT | many | TRBJ1-1 | TRBD1 | TRBV10-3
CASSLGQGAFYGYTF | TGTGCCAGCAGCTTAGGACAGGGGGCATTCTATGGCTACACCTTC | - | TRBJ1-2 | TRBD1 | TRBV7-9
CASSLALDSGYTF | TGCGCCAGCAGCTTGGCCTTAGACTCTGGCTACACCTTC | many | TRBJ1-2 | - | TRBV5-1
CASSHTSESYSPLHF | TGTGCCAGCAGCCACACATCCGAATCTTATTCACCCCTCCACTTT | few | TRBJ1-6 | - | TRBV14
CSVGNTEAFF | TGCAGCGTGGGGAACACTGAAGCTTTCTTT | many | TRBJ1-1 | - | TRBV29-1
CASRLTGVTGELFF | TGTGCCAGCAGGCTCACAGGCGTCACCGGGGAGCTGTTTTTT | - | TRBJ2-2 | - | TRBV12-3/TRBV12-4
CSVEGLVYNEQFF | TGCAGCGTTGAAGGACTTGTCTACAATGAGCAGTTCTTC | many | TRBJ2-1 | - | TRBV29-1
CSVVITGDTGELFF | TGCAGCGTTGTAATTACAGGGGACACCGGGGAGCTGTTTTTT | many | TRBJ2-2 | TRBD1 | TRBV29-1
CASSLDGGGGTDTQYF | TGTGCCAGCAGCTTAGATGGCGGGGGGGGCACAGATACGCAGTATTTT | - | TRBJ2-3 | TRBD2 | TRBV11-2
CSVGLLGQGTDTQYF | TGCAGCGTTGGCCTCCTGGGGCAAGGCACAGATACGCAGTATTTT | many | TRBJ2-3 | - | TRBV29-1
CASSSSSGNTVYF | TGTGCCAGCAGCTCAAGCTCTGGAAACACCGTATATTTT | - | TRBJ1-3 | - | TRBV7-9
CASSPGNSYEQYF | TGTGCCAGCAGCCCTGGGAACTCCTACGAGCAGTACTTC | many | TRBJ2-7 | - | TRBV5-5
CASSLVVNEQFF | TGCGCCAGCAGCTTGGTGGTCAATGAGCAGTTCTTC | many | TRBJ2-1 | - | TRBV5-1
CASSSSGASGVVQNEQFF | TGTGCCAGCAGCTCCAGTGGCGCTAGCGGGGTGGTGCAGAATGAGCAGTTCTTC | - | TRBJ2-1 | TRBD2 | TRBV11-2
CASSFPNSPLHF | TGTGCCAGCAGTTTTCCTAATTCACCCCTCCACTTT | few | TRBJ1-6 | - | TRBV12-3/TRBV12-4
CASSDQLAGEQFF | TGTGCCAGCAGTGACCAACTAGCAGGGGAGCAGTTCTTC | many | TRBJ2-1 | - | TRBV6-1
CASSKQGTNQPQHF | TGTGCCAGCAGTAAACAGGGGACCAATCAGCCCCAGCATTTT | few | TRBJ1-5 | TRBD1 | TRBV6-1
CSLWTTSTDTQYF | TGCAGCCTGTGGACCACTAGCACAGATACGCAGTATTTT | medium-sized | TRBJ2-3 | - | TRBV29-1